Shown below are 28 T cell receptor beta chains from a single sample sequenced in a study of blood T cell repertoires in COVID-19. Generated by immunoSEQ multiplex PCR, the TCRdb table keeps only in-frame clones and is missing some. The sample records 250,000 or so clones, approximately 80% being singletons. The source material was peripheral blood. The source is an older man with acute or convalescent COVID-19.

The chain combines TRBV6-4 with TRBJ1-2, with D maybe TRBD1 (5 bases). Germline lookup yields CDR1 MRHNA and CDR2 SNTAGT. Trimming took off 0 bases at V and 5 bases at J, with 13 bases between the two ends. The CDR3 sequence is 15 residues long. The CDR3 spells CASSDSPGGGYGYTF. The CDR3 nucleotides read TGTGCCAGCAGTGACTCACCCGGGGGGGGTTATGGCTACACCTTC.

This chain links TRBV24-1 with TRBJ2-1; D is perhaps TRBD1 (6 bases). Germline CDR1 reads KGHDR; CDR2 reads SFDVKD. V lost 3 bases to trimming and J lost 8 bases, with 10 bases between them. This CDR3 spans 13 amino acids. CDR3 sequence: CATSDGGSDEQFF. CDR3 coding DNA: TGTGCCACCAGTGATGGGGGCTCGGATGAGCAGTTCTTC.

The V call is TRBV5-4, the J call TRBJ2-3; possible D gene TRBD1, 6 bases. Germline V lookup: CDR1 SGHNT, CDR2 YYREEE (reference sequence). V lost 3 bases and J 2 bases, leaving 16 bases between the germline ends. The CDR3 runs to 16 residues. CDR3 region: CASSSEGLGHTDTQYF. The CDR3 DNA follows: TGTGCCAGCAGCTCCGAGGGTCTGGGACACACAGATACGCAGTATTTT.

The chain carries TRBV19 and TRBJ2-2; TRBD1 agrees at 7 bases. In germline, CDR1 is LNHDA, CDR2 SQIVND (reference sequence). Germline trimming cut 8 bases from V and 0 bases from J; bases unmatched to any gene: 18. The CDR3 is 19 amino acids. The CDR3 DNA sequence: TGTGCCAGTTCGGATACCGGGACAGTTCCCCTAGCGAACACCGGGGAGCTGTTTTTT. Protein sequence: CASSDTGTVPLANTGELFF.

This rearrangement joins TRBV12-3 or TRBV12-4 to TRBJ1-2, with D unresolved. CDR3 size: 13 residues. V was cut by 7 bases and J by 4 bases, with 13 bases left in between. In DNA form, the CDR3 reads TGTGCCAGCACGTTGACCCAGGCCTATGGCTACACCTTC. Translation: CASTLTQAYGYTF.

The CDR3 DNA reads TGTGCCAGCAGGCTCCTAAACACTGAAGCTTTCTTT. It specifies CASRLLNTEAFF. This chain connects TRBV28 to TRBJ1-1; D remains unclear. The CDR3 spans 12 residues. Trimming removed 6 bases from V and 2 bases from J, with 7 bases in between. Germline V gene sequence: CDR1 MDHEN, CDR2 SYDVKM.

The chain recombines TRBV10-3 with TRBJ1-4; 11 bases are shared with TRBD1. The germline gives CDR1 ENHRY, CDR2 SYGVKD. V gave up 5 bases and J gave up 8 bases; unmatched junction bases: 7. This CDR3 comprises 15 residues. The CDR3 protein is CAISTDRGLGEKLFF. The CDR3 DNA follows: TGTGCCATCAGTACGGACAGGGGGCTGGGAGAAAAACTGTTTTTT.

V gene TRBV18 combines with J gene TRBJ2-7; TRBD1 matches 8 bases. Germline V gives CDR1 KGHSH, CDR2 LQKENI. The CDR3 contains 14 residues. Trimming at V came to 4 bases and at J to 6 bases, leaving 8 bases not matched to a gene. For the CDR3, the DNA is TGTGCCAGCTCACTCGGACAGGGAGGCTCCGAGCAGTACTTC. Protein: CASSLGQGGSEQYF.

This clone has just a few counts. The chain carries TRBV21-1 and TRBJ2-7; the table's D call, TRBD2, was not checked against the DNA. TRBV21-1 is assigned pseudogene status. The CDR3 has 13 amino acids. The CDR3: CASSSRRDYEQYF. The CDR3 nucleotides read TGTGCCAGCAGCTCGAGACGGGACTACGAGCAGTACTTC.

This clone appeared a few times. The gene calls are TRBV30 and TRBJ1-3; 8 bases line up with TRBD1. The CDR3 length is 14 residues. With V trimmed by 4 bases and J by 3 bases, 5 bases remained unmatched. CDR1 and CDR2 from the germline V gene are GTSNPN and SVGIG (reference sequence). CDR3 protein: CAWNLGTGGNTIYF. In DNA form, the CDR3 reads TGTGCCTGGAATCTTGGGACAGGTGGAAACACCATATATTTT.

This clone was seen only a few times. V is TRBV19 and J is TRBJ1-4; 11 nucleotides line up with TRBD1. Germline CDR1 and CDR2: LNHDA and SQIVND (reference sequence). With 7 bases clipped from V and 8 bases from J, the junction kept 9 bases outside the gene matches. The CDR3 is made up of 15 amino acids. CDR3 coding DNA: TGTGCCAGTACCCACCGGGACAGGGGGAACGAAAAACTGTTTTTT. Translated, it gives CASTHRDRGNEKLFF.

J is TRBJ2-1 and V is TRBV12-3 or TRBV12-4; D gene unclear. V lost 7 bases, J lost 8 bases, and 12 bases lay in between. This CDR3 is built from 12 residues. The CDR3 DNA reads TGTGCCAGCAAATCTTTGTCGGATGAGCAGTTCTTC. This encodes CASKSLSDEQFF.

This sequence joins TRBV6-5 and TRBJ2-4, with TRBD1 matching over 7 bases. This CDR3 contains 15 residues. V was pared by 6 bases and J by 1 base, with 6 bases of the junction left unmatched. Germline V gives CDR1 MNHEY, CDR2 SVGAGI. CDR3 region: CASSTTGLAKNIQYF. The CDR3 coding sequence is TGTGCCAGCAGCACGACAGGGCTGGCCAAAAACATTCAGTACTTC.

V gene TRBV5-4 combines with J gene TRBJ1-6, with 7 bases matching TRBD1. V dropped 5 bases and J dropped 9; count of bases not matched to a gene: 11. The CDR3 consists of 15 residues. Germline CDR1 is SGHNT and CDR2 is YYREEE (reference sequence). The CDR3 DNA reads TGTGCCAGCAGAGCTACGGGACAGACCTCTTCACCCCTCCACTTT. This codes for CASRATGQTSSPLHF.

The V and J genes are TRBV6-1 and TRBJ2-7, with TRBD1 matching over 8 bases. The V and J ends lost 3 bases and 2 bases, in that order; junction bases with no gene match: 9. The CDR3 is made up of 16 amino acids. CDR1 MNHNS and CDR2 SASEGT come from the germline V gene. Here the CDR3 DNA reads TGTGCCAGCAGTGATAACCAGGGGGCTGTCACCTACGAGCAGTACTTC. Its protein is CASSDNQGAVTYEQYF.

This chain uses TRBV5-1 with TRBJ2-1, with D perhaps matching TRBD1 (5 bases). V dropped 3 bases and J dropped 1 base, with 14 bases sitting between them. The CDR3 consists of 16 residues. Germline V gives CDR1 SGHRS, CDR2 YFSETQ. Here the CDR3 reads CASSSDPGWSYNEQFF. The CDR3 nucleotides are TGCGCCAGCAGCTCAGACCCAGGGTGGTCCTACAATGAGCAGTTCTTC.

The rearrangement links TRBV5-1 to TRBJ2-1; TRBD2 aligns across 11 bases. The trim removed 1 base at V and 9 bases at J, leaving 6 bases unmatched. The length of the CDR3 is 15 residues. Germline-derived CDR1 and CDR2 are SGHRS and YFSETQ. The DNA of the CDR3 is TGCGCCAGCAGCTTGACTAGCGGGAGAATAGGTGAGCAGTTCTTC. It codes for CASSLTSGRIGEQFF.

Only one count was recorded for this clone. The rearrangement links TRBV18 to TRBJ2-3, with 8 bases lining up with TRBD2. This CDR3 contains 15 residues. V trimming: 2 bases; J trimming: 4 bases; junction bases outside the gene matches: 5. CDR1 and CDR2 (germline): KGHSH, LQKENI. The CDR3 DNA reads as TGTGCCAGCTCACCAAACGGGAGGGCCGCAGATACGCAGTATTTT. Translating it yields CASSPNGRAADTQYF. The complete variable domain, with remaining parts taken from reference TRBV18 and TRBJ2-3, reads NAGVMQNPRHLVRRRGQEARLRCSPMKGHSHVYWYRQLPEEGLKFMVYLQKENIIDESGMPKERFSAEFPKEGPSILRIQQVVRGDSAAYFCASSPNGRAADTQYFGPGTRLTVL.

The V call is TRBV24-1, the J call TRBJ2-1, with 10 bases aligning to TRBD2. CDR3 size: 16 residues. Unmatched junction bases numbered 5, after V lost 1 base and J lost 6 bases. Per germline, CDR1 KGHDR and CDR2 SFDVKD. The CDR3 nucleotides read TGTGCCACCAGTGATTTAAGCGGGAGGGCCGGCAATGAGCAGTTCTTC. It yields the protein CATSDLSGRAGNEQFF.

The chain is built from TRBV7-9 and TRBJ2-7, with TRBD2 matching over 15 bases. The CDR3 totals 18 residues. Trimming removed 4 bases from V and 5 bases from J; junction bases left unmatched: 12. Germline CDR1 is SEHNR and CDR2 is FQNEAQ (reference sequence). CDR3 residues: CASSSGRRGLAGGNEQYF. CDR3 bases: TGTGCCAGCAGCTCCGGTAGGAGAGGACTAGCGGGGGGGAACGAGCAGTACTTC.

The chain has TRBV5-5 and TRBJ1-2; TRBD1 agrees at 9 bases. The germline gives CDR1 SGHKS, CDR2 YYEKEE (reference sequence). V lost 0 bases to trimming and J lost 4 bases; unmatched junction nucleotides: 10. This CDR3 is 17 amino acids long. The CDR3 nucleotides are TGTGCCAGCAGCTTGGGAACCTGGGACAGGGATAGCTATGGCTACACCTTC. Residues: CASSLGTWDRDSYGYTF.

This clone occurred once. The chain combines TRBV5-6 with TRBJ2-1; 7 nucleotides line up with TRBD2. V was clipped by 4 bases and J by 10 bases; unmatched bases: 11. Germline V gene sequence: CDR1 SGHDT, CDR2 YYEEEE. This CDR3 has 14 amino acids. The DNA of the CDR3 is TGTGCCAGCAGCCGGCCGGGACTACCCGCGGAGCAGTTCTTC. As protein: CASSRPGLPAEQFF.

This chain connects TRBV4-1 to TRBJ2-1, with D unclear. CDR3 size: 17 residues. Germline CDR1 MGHRA, CDR2 YSYEKL. The V end lost 1 base, the J end lost 8 bases, and 21 bases lay between the germline ends. The CDR3 spells CASSQGLLRGRPHEQFF. In nucleotides, the CDR3 is TGCGCCAGCAGCCAAGGCCTACTACGCGGTCGGCCTCATGAGCAGTTCTTC.

J is TRBJ1-1 and V is TRBV18; no clear D gene. V lost 8 bases and J lost 3, with 7 bases in between. The V gene's germline CDR1 is KGHSH and CDR2 LQKENI. The CDR3 spans 11 residues. DNA of the CDR3: TGTGCCAGCCACCAGGACACTGAAGCTTTCTTT. Its translation: CASHQDTEAFF.

The J gene is TRBJ2-3, the V gene TRBV29-1, with 11 nucleotides matching TRBD1. The V gene's germline CDR1 is SQVTM and CDR2 ANQGSEA. V dropped 5 bases and J dropped 0; count of bases not matched to a gene: 7. This CDR3 has 16 amino acids. CDR3 residues: CSVTGRDRGSTDTQYF. The CDR3, as DNA: TGCAGCGTTACTGGAAGGGACAGGGGGAGCACAGATACGCAGTATTTT.

V usage is TRBV2 and J usage is TRBJ2-3; no firm D call. CDR1 SNHLY and CDR2 FYNNEI come from the germline V gene. Trimming cost V 1 base and J 0 bases, with 8 bases left between them. The CDR3 is 15 residues long. The CDR3 here is CASSEEHLSTDTQYF. In DNA, the CDR3 is TGTGCCAGCAGTGAAGAGCATCTTAGCACAGATACGCAGTATTTT.

The CDR3 coding sequence is TGTGCCAGCAGGGCGGACAGGGGCCGTGAAAAACTGTTTTTT. This codes for CASRADRGREKLFF. V and J are TRBV2 and TRBJ1-4; 9 nucleotides align to TRBD1. This CDR3 region has 14 residues. Losses at the gene ends were 6 bases for V and 7 bases for J; bases not matched to a gene: 6. Germline CDR1 SNHLY, CDR2 FYNNEI. Variable domain in full (rest from reference TRBV2 and TRBJ1-4): EPEVTQTPSHQVTQMGQEVILRCVPISNHLYFYWYRQILGQKVEFLVSFYNNEISEKSEIFDDQFSVERPDGSNFTLKIRSTKLEDSAMYFCASRADRGREKLFFGSGTQLSVL.

This chain joins TRBV19 and TRBJ2-7, with D tentatively TRBD1 (5 bases). Germline CDR1 and CDR2: LNHDA and SQIVND (reference sequence). CDR3 size: 15 residues. The V end was cut by 3 bases, the J end by 7 bases, with 19 bases between. The CDR3 DNA sequence: TGTGCCAGTAGTATCTGGGGCTACCTCAAAGGGGAGCAGTACTTC. This encodes CASSIWGYLKGEQYF.